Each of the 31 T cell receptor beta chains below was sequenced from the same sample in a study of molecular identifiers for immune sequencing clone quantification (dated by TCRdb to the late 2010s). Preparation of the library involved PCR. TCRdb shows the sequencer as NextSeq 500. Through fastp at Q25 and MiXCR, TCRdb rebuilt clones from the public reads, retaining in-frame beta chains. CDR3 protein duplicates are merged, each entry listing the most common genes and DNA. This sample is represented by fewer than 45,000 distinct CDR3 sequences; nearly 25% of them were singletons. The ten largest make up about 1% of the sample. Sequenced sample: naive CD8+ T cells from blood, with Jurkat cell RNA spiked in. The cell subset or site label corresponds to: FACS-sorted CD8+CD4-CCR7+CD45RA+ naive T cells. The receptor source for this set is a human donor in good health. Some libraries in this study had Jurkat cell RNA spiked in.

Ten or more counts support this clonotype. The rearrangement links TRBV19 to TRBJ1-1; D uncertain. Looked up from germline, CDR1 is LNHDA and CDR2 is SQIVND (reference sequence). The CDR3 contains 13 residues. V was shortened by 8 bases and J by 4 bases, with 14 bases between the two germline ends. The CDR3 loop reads CASLPREGTEAFF. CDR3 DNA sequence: TGTGCCAGTCTCCCTAGGGAGGGCACTGAAGCTTTCTTT.

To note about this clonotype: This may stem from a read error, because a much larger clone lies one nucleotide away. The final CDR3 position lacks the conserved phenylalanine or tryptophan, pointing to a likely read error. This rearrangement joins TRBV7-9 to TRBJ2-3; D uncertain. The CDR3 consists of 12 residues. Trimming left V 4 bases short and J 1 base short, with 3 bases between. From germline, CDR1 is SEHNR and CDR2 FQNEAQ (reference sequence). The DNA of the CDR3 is TGTGCCAGCAGCTCCGGCACAGATACGCAGTATCTT. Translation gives CASSSGTDTQYL.

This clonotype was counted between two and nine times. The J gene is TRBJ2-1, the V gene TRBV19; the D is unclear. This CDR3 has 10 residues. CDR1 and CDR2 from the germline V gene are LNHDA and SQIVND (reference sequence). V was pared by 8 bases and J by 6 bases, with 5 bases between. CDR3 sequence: CASAGNEQFF. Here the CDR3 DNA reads TGTGCCAGTGCAGGCAATGAGCAGTTCTTC.

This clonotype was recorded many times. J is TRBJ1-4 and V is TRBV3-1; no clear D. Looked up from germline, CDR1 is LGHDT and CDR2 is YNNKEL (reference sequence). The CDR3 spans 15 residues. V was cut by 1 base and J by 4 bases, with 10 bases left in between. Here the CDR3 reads CASSQVTEGNEKLFF. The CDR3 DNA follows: TGTGCCAGCAGCCAAGTCACGGAGGGTAATGAAAAACTGTTTTTT.

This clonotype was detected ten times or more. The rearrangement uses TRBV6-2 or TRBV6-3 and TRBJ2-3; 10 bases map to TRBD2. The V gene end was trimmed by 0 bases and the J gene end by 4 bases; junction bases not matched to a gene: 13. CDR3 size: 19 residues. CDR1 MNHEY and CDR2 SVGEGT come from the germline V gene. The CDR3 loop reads CASSYSNPPLAGSPDTQYF. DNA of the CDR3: TGTGCCAGCAGTTACTCGAATCCCCCACTAGCGGGGTCCCCAGATACGCAGTATTTT.

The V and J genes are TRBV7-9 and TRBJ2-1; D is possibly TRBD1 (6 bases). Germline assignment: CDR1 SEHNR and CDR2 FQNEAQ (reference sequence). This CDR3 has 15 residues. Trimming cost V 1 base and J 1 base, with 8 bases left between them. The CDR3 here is CASSLEDRSYNEQFF. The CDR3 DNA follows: TGTGCCAGCAGCTTAGAGGACAGATCCTACAATGAGCAGTTCTTC. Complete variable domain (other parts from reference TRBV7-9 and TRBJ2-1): DTGVSQNPRHKITKRGQNVTFRCDPISEHNRLYWYRQTLGQGPEFLTYFQNEAQLEKSRLLSDRFSAERPKGSFSTLEIQRTEQGDSAMYLCASSLEDRSYNEQFFGPGTRLTVL.

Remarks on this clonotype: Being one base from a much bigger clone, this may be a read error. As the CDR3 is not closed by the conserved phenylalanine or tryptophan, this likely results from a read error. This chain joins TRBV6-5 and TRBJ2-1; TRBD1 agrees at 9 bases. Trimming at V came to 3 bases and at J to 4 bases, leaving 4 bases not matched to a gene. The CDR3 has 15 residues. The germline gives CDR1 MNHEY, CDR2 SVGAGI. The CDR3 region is CASSYRGQGYNEQFS. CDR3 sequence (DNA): TGTGCCAGCAGTTATCGAGGACAGGGGTACAATGAGCAGTTCTCC.

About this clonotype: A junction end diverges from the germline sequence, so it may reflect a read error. The CDR3 nucleotides read TGTGCCAGTAGACAGGACCGGGACAGATATAATTCACCCCCCCACTTT. The encoded protein is CASRQDRDRYNSPPHF. The chain uses TRBV19 and TRBJ1-6; 7 bases are a match to TRBD1. Germline V gives CDR1 LNHDA, CDR2 SQIVND (reference sequence). This CDR3 spans 16 amino acids.

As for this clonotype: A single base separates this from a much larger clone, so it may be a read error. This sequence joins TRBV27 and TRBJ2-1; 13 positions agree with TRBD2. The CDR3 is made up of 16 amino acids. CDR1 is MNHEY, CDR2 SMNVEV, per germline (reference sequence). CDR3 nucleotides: TGTGCCAGCAGTTTACGGACTAGCGGGAGATACAATGAGCAGCTCTTC. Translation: CASSLRTSGRYNEQLF.

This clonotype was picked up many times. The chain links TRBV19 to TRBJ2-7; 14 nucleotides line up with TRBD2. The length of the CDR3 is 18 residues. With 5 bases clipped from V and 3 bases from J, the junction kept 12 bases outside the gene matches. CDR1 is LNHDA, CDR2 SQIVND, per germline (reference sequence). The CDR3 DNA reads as TGTGCCAGTAGTGTGACTAGCGGGGGGGCCGGCGCAAACTACGAGCAGTACTTC. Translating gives CASSVTSGGAGANYEQYF.

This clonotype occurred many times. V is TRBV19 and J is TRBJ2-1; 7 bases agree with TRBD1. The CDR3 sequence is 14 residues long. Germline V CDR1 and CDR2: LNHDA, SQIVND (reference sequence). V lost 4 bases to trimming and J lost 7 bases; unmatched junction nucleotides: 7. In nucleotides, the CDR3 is TGTGCCAGTAGTACCTACTCACAGGGGAATGAGCAGTTCTTC. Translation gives CASSTYSQGNEQFF.

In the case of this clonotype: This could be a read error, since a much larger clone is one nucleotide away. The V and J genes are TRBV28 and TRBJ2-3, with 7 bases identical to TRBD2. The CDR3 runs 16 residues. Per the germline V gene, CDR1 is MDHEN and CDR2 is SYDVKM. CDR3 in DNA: TGTGCCAGCAGTTCAGCCGGGACGACTAGCACAGATACGGAGTATTTT. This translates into CASSSAGTTSTDTEYF.

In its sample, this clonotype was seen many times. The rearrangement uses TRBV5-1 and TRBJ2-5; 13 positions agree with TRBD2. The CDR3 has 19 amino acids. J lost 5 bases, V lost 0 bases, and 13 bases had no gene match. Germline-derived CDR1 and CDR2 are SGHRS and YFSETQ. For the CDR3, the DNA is TGCGCCAGCAGCTTGGCCAAAGTACTAGCGGGAGGGCCATTGGAGACCCAGTACTTC. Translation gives CASSLAKVLAGGPLETQYF.

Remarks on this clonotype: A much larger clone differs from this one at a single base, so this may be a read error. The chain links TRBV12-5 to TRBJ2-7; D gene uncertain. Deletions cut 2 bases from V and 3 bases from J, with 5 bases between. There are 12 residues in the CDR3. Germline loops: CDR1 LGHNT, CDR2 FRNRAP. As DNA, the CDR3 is TGTGCTAGTGGTTTGTGCAGCTACGAGCAGTACTTC. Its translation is CASGLCSYEQYF.

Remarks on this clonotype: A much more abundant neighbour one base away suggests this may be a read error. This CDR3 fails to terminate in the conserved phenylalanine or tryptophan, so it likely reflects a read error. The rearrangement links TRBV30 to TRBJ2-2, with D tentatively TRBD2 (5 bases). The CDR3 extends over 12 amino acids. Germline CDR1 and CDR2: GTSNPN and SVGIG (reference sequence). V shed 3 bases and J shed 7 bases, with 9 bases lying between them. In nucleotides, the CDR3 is TGTGCCTGGAGGTGGGGAGTCGGGGAGCTGTTTTAT. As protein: CAWRWGVGELFY.

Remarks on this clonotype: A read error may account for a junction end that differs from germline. The CDR3 spells CASRETDSSHNIQYF. The CDR3 DNA is TGTGCCAGCAGAGAGACAGACTCATCCCACAACATTCAATACTTC. The genes are TRBV28 and TRBJ2-4, with D possibly being TRBD1 (5 bases). Germline values: CDR1 MDHEN, CDR2 SYDVKM. This CDR3 spans 15 amino acids.

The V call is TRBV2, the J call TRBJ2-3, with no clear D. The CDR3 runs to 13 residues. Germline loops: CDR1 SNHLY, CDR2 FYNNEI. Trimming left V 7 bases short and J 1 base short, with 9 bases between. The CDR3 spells CASTPPGTDTQYF. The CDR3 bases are TGTGCCAGCACCCCCCCGGGCACAGATACGCAGTATTTT.

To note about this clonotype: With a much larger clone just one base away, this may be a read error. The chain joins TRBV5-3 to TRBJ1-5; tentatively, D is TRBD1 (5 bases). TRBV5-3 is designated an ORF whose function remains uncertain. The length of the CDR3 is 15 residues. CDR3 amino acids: CASSLAGGLNQPQHF. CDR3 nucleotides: TGTGCCAGCAGCTTGGCGGGGGGTCTGAATCAGCCCCAGCATTTT.

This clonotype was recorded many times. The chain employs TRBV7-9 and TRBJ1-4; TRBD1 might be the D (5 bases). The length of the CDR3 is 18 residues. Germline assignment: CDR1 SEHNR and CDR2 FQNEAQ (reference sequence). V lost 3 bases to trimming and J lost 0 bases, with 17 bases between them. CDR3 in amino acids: CASSLPPGGAPTNEKLFF. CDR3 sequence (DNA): TGTGCCAGCAGCTTGCCCCCTGGTGGGGCGCCAACTAATGAAAAACTGTTTTTT.

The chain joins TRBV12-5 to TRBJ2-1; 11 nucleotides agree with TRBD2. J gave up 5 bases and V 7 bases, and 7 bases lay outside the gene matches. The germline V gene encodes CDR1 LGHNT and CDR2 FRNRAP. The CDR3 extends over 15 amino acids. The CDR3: CASDFGTSGNNEQFF. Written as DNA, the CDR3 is TGTGCTAGTGATTTCGGGACTAGCGGTAACAATGAGCAGTTCTTC.

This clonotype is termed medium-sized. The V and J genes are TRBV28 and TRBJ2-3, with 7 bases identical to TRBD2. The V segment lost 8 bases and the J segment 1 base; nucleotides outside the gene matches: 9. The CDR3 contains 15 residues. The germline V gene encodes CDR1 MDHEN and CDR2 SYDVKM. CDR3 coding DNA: TGTGCCAGCTACCGAGACCGGGGGGGCACAGATACGCAGTATTTT. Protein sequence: CASYRDRGGTDTQYF. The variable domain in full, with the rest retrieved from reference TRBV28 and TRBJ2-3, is DVKVTQSSRYLVKRTGEKVFLECVQDMDHENMFWYRQDPGLGLRLIYFSYDVKMKEKGDIPEGYSVSREKKERFSLILESASTNQTSMYLCASYRDRGGTDTQYFGPGTRLTVL.

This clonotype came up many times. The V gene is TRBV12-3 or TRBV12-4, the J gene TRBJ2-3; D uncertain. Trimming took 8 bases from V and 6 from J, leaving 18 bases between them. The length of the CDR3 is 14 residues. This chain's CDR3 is CASAFWGLEDTQYF. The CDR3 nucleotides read TGTGCCAGCGCATTTTGGGGTCTTGAGGATACGCAGTATTTT.

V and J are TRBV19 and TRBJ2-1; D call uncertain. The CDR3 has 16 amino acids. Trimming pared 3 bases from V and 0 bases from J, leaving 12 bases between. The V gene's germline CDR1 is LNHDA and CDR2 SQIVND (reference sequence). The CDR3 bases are TGTGCCAGTAGTATCTCTTCTGGCCTCTCCTACAATGAGCAGTTCTTC. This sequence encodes CASSISSGLSYNEQFF.

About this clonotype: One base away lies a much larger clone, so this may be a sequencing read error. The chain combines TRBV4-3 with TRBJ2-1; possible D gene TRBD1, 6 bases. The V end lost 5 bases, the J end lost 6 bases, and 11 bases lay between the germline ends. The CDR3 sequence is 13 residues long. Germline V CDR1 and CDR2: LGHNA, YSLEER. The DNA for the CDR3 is TGCGCCAGCAGCGCGGACAGCGTCAATGAGCAGTTCTTC. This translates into CASSADSVNEQFF.

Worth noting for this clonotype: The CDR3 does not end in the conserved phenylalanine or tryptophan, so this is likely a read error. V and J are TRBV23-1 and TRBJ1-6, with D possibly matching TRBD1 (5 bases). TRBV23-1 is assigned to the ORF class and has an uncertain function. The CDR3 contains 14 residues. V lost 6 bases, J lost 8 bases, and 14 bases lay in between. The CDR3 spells CASRGHRRDSPLHL. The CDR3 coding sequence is TGCGCCAGCAGGGGGCACAGAAGGGATTCACCCCTCCACCTT.

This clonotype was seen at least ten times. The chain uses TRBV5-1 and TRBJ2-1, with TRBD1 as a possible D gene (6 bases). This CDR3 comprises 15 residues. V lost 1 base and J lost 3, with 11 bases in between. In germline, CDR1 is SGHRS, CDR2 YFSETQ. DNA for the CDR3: TGCGCCAGCAGCTTGTTCTGGACAGACTACAATGAGCAGTTCTTC. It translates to CASSLFWTDYNEQFF.

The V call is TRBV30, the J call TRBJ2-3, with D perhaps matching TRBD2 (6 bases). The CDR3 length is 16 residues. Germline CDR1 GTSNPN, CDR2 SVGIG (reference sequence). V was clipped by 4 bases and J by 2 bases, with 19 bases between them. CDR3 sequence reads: CAWTPPLRGATDTQYF. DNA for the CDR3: TGTGCCTGGACCCCCCCACTCCGCGGGGCCACAGATACGCAGTATTTT. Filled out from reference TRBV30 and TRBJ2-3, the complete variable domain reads SQTIHQWPATLVQPVGSPLSLECTVEGTSNPNLYWYRQAAGRGLQLLFYSVGIGQISSEVPQNLSASRPQDRQFILSSKKLLLSDSGFYLCAWTPPLRGATDTQYFGPGTRLTVL.

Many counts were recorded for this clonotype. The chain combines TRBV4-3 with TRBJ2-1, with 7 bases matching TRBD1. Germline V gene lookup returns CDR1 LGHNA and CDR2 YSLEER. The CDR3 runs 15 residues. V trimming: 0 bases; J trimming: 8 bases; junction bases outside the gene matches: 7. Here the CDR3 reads CASSQDLTGVDEQFF. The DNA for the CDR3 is TGCGCCAGCAGCCAAGATCTAACAGGGGTTGATGAGCAGTTCTTC.

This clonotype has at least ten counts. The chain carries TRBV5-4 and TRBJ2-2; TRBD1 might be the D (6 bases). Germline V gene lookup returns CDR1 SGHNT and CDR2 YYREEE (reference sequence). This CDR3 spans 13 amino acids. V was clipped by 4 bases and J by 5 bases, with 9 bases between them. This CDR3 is CASSAGVTGELFF. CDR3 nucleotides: TGTGCCAGCAGCGCAGGGGTTACCGGGGAGCTGTTTTTT.

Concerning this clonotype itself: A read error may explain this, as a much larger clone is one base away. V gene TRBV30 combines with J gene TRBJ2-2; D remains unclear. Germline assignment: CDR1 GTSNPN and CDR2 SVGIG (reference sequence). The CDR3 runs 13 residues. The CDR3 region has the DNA TGTGTCTGGAGTCCAAGTTCGGCCGGGGAGCTGTTTTTT. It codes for CVWSPSSAGELFF.

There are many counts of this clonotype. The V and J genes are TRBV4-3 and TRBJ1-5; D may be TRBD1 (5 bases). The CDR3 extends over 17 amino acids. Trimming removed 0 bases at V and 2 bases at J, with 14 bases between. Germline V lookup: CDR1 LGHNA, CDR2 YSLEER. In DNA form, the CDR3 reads TGCGCCAGCAGCCAAGATCGCCTGGGGGGGGGCAATCAGCCCCAGCATTTT. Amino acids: CASSQDRLGGGNQPQHF.